Presented here are 11 T cell receptor gamma chains from one specimen sequenced in a study of γδ T cells in repeated Plasmodium falciparum infection. Bulk repertoires came from Vgamma9/Vdelta2+ or Vdelta2-negative gammadelta T cells flow-sorted from PBMC. TCRdb re-called the multiplex PCR reads via CATT. The sample includes some 30,000 gamma-chain clones, 1.4% of them seen just once. Sequencing was done on a sample of gamma-delta T cells from blood. Source of these receptors: a pool of human donors (malaria-infected and uninfected, not separated).

This clone was counted at least ten times. TCRdb's protein for this DNA is that of a much larger clone and differs from the translation at residue 4, likely a read error; the protein shown is the DNA translation. V is TRGV2 and J is TRGJ1 or TRGJ2. The J gene, not given by TCRdb, was assigned here from a germline match of the nucleotide sequence. Germline V CDR1 and CDR2: EGSNGY, YDSYNSKV. The CDR3 covers 13 residues. The CDR3 bases are TGTGCCACCCGGGACCTATGGTATTATAAGAAACTCTTT. Amino acids: CATRDLWYYKKLF.

Concerning this clone itself: TCRdb shows a much larger clone's protein in place of this DNA's translation, and the two differ at residue 6, likely through a read error; the protein shown is translated from the DNA. The rearrangement joins TRGV4 to TRGJ1 or TRGJ2. Here the J gene came from matching the DNA to germline, since TCRdb omits it. With V trimmed by 3 bases and J by 6 bases, 8 bases remained unmatched. The CDR3 totals 13 residues. The germline gives CDR1 EGSTGY, CDR2 YDSYTSSV. The CDR3 reads CATWDPVGYKKLF. CDR3 in DNA: TGTGCCACCTGGGATCCCGTGGGTTATAAGAAACTCTTT.

As concerns this clone: The amino acid sequence in TCRdb belongs to a much larger clone and departs from this DNA's translation at residue 12, likely a sequencing read error; the sequence shown is translated from the DNA. The genes are TRGV4 and TRGJ1 or TRGJ2. CDR1 EGSTGY and CDR2 YDSYTSSV come from the germline V gene. The CDR3 sequence is 14 residues long. The CDR3 region is CATWDGPLGYKELF. CDR3 nucleotide sequence: TGTGCCACCTGGGATGGCCCCTTAGGTTATAAGGAACTCTTT.

The table lists this clone with a few counts. This likely traces to a read error, being one base from a far larger clone. Other nucleotide sequences in the sample specify the same CDR3. This chain uses TRGV4 with TRGJ1 or TRGJ2. Matching the DNA to germline supplied the J gene, which TCRdb does not give. There are 14 residues in the CDR3. Germline CDR1 EGSTGY, CDR2 YDSYTSSV. The CDR3 loop is CATWDGLRYYKKLF. The DNA of the CDR3 is TGCGCCACCTGGGATGGACTACGTTATTATAAGAAACTCTTT.

A remark on this clone: Since a far larger clone is one base different, this is likely a read error. The sample has other DNA sequences that encode this CDR3 too. V gene assignment gives TRGV2, but the J gene was left uncalled. This CDR3 is built from 14 residues. The germline V gene encodes CDR1 EGSNGY and CDR2 YDSYNSKV. The CDR3 sequence is CATWDGHSDWIKTF. The CDR3 DNA follows: TGTGCCACCTGGGACGGGCATAGTGATTGGATCAAGACTTTT.

This clone was counted between two and nine times. It is likely a read error: a sequence one base away is far more abundant. At the DNA level, this CDR3 is encoded by other sequences in the same sample as well. The V gene is TRGV9, the J gene TRGJ1 or TRGJ2. The J gene was missing in TCRdb and was found by matching the end of the DNA to germline. With V trimmed by 1 base and J by 7 bases, 7 bases remained unmatched. The CDR3 is made up of 13 amino acids. Germline CDR1 GITISATS, CDR2 ISYDGTV (reference sequence). CDR3 sequence reads: CALWEVGNYKKLF. CDR3 in DNA: TGTGCCTTGTGGGAGGTCGGGAACTATAAGAAACTCTTT.

This clone was observed a few times. TCRdb shows a much larger clone's protein in place of this DNA's translation, and the two differ at residue 3, likely through a read error; the protein shown is translated from the DNA. The gene calls are TRGV3 and TRGJP2. The J gene was not available in TCRdb and was assigned here by matching the DNA to germline segments. The germline gives CDR1 VTNTFY, CDR2 YDVSTARD (reference sequence). This CDR3 is 14 amino acids long. This CDR3 reads CAAWEYSSDWIKTF. CDR3 DNA: TGTGCCGCCTGGGAGTATAGTAGTGATTGGATCAAGACGTTT.

This clone is termed medium-sized (0.01 to 0.1%). This same CDR3 is encoded by further DNA sequences in the sample. The chain employs TRGV9 and TRGJP. This CDR3 is built from 16 residues. Per the germline V gene, CDR1 is GITISATS and CDR2 is ISYDGTV (reference sequence). With 2 bases clipped from V and 4 bases from J, the junction kept 2 bases outside the gene matches. The DNA of the CDR3 is TGTGCCTTGTGGGAGGATCAAGAGTTGGGCAAAAAAATCAAGGTATTT. Translating it yields CALWEDQELGKKIKVF.

This clone showed up many times. The protein given by TCRdb reflects a much larger clone and differs at residue 3 from this DNA's translation, likely from a read error; the protein shown is the DNA's translation. The chain employs TRGV3 and TRGJ1 or TRGJ2. Here the J gene was assigned by germline matching of the DNA, as TCRdb has none. Germline values: CDR1 VTNTFY, CDR2 YDVSTARD (reference sequence). There are 11 residues in the CDR3. DNA for the CDR3: TGTGCCGCCTGGGACAGGCGTTTGAAACTCTTT. It encodes CAAWDRRLKLF.

Concerning this clone itself: A far larger clone is off by one base, so a read error is likely. At the DNA level, this CDR3 is encoded by other sequences in the same sample as well. The rearrangement links TRGV9 to TRGJ1 or TRGJ2. The J gene was not available in TCRdb and was assigned here by matching the DNA to germline segments. V trimming: 4 bases; J trimming: 11 bases; junction bases outside the gene matches: 11. The V gene's germline CDR1 is GITISATS and CDR2 ISYDGTV (reference sequence). CDR3 length: 12 amino acids. The CDR3 bases are TGTGCCTTGTGGGAAGGACATCAGGAGAAACTCTTT. Translated, it gives CALWEGHQEKLF.

This clone showed up many times. TCRdb lists the protein of a much larger clone for this DNA, which differs at residue 4, so this is likely a read error; the protein given here is translated from the DNA itself. The chain is built from TRGV9 and TRGJ1 or TRGJ2. This CDR3 has 10 amino acids. Germline V gene lookup returns CDR1 GITISATS and CDR2 ISYDGTV (reference sequence). The V and J ends lost 9 bases and 3 bases, in that order; junction bases with no gene match: 2. The DNA of the CDR3 is TGTGCCTTGAGTTATTATAAGAAACTCTTT. Its translation: CALSYYKKLF.